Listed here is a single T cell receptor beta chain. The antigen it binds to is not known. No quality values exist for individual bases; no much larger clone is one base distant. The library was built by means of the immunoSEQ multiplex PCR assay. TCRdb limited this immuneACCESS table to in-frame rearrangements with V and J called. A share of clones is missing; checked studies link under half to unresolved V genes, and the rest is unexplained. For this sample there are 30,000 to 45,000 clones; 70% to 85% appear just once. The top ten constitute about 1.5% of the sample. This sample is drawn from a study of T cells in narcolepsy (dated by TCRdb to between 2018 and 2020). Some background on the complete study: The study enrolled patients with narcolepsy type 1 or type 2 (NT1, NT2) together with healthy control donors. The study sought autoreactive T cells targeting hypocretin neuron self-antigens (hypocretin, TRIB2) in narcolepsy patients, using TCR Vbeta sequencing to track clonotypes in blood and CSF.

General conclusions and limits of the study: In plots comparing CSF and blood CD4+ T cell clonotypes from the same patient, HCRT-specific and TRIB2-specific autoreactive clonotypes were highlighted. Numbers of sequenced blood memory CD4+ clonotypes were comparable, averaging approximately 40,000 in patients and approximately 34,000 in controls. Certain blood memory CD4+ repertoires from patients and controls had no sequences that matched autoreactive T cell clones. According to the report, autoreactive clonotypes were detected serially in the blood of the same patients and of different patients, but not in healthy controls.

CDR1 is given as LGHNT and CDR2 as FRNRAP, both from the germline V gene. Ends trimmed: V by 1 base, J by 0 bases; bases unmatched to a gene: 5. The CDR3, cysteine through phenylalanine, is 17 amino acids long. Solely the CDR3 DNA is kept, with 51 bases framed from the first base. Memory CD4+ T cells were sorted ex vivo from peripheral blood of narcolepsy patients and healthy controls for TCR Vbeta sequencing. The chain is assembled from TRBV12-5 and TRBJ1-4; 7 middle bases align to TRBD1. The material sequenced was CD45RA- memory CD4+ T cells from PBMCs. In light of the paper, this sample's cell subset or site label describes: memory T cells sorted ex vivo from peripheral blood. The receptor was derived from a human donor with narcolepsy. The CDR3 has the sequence CASGLDRGFTTNEKLFF. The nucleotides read TGTGCTAGTGGTTTGGACAGGGGTTTTACAACTAATGAAAAACTGTTTTTT.